Shown below are 28 T cell receptor beta chains from a single sample sequenced in a study of T cells in tuberculosis. Time point indicated: new active TB diagnosis, blood taken before or within 7 days of starting treatment. TCRdb's copy holds only in-frame clones and misses some; the assay was immunoSEQ multiplex PCR. The data hold tens of thousands of clones, with about 95% observed a single time. This specimen was PBMCs, taken at tuberculosis diagnosis. The receptors shown here come from an adult with tuberculosis.

This chain uses TRBV9 with TRBJ2-3, with no clear D. From germline, CDR1 is SGDLS and CDR2 YYNGEE. Deletions cut 3 bases from V and 0 bases from J, with 8 bases between. The CDR3 runs to 14 residues. CDR3 sequence reads: CASSEGGSTDTQYF. The CDR3 DNA sequence: TGTGCCAGCAGCGAAGGCGGAAGCACAGATACGCAGTATTTT.

The chain recombines TRBV7-8 with TRBJ2-7, with TRBD2 matching 14 bases. From germline, CDR1 is SGHVS and CDR2 FQNEAQ. The CDR3 has 17 amino acids. V lost 7 bases, J lost 2 bases, and 10 bases stayed unmatched. The CDR3 region is CASTVGTSGSWTYEQYF. The CDR3 coding sequence is TGTGCCAGCACCGTGGGGACTAGCGGGAGTTGGACCTACGAGCAGTACTTC.

The CDR3: CASSLFGTTGPYEQYF. The CDR3 DNA sequence: TGTGCCAGCAGCTTATTCGGGACTACCGGCCCCTACGAGCAGTACTTC. The chain uses TRBV11-2 and TRBJ2-7; 7 bases fit TRBD2. Per germline, CDR1 SGHAT and CDR2 FQNNGV. CDR3 length: 16 residues. Germline trimming cut 2 bases from V and 2 bases from J; bases unmatched to any gene: 9.

This clone was detected a few times. The genes are TRBV7-6 and TRBJ2-5, with a weak D call TRBD1 (5 bases). V was cut by 3 bases and J by 4 bases, with 12 bases left in between. The CDR3 has 14 amino acids. The germline CDR1 and CDR2 sequences are SGHVS and FNYEAQ. The CDR3 DNA reads TGTGCCAGCAGCTTTGGCAGGGAAGGAGAGACCCAGTACTTC. It yields the protein CASSFGREGETQYF.

The rearrangement uses TRBV18 and TRBJ1-2; TRBD1 matches 8 bases. Germline CDR1 reads KGHSH; CDR2 reads LQKENI. The CDR3 covers 15 residues. With 6 bases clipped from V and 4 bases from J, the junction kept 10 bases outside the gene matches. CDR3 protein: CASSAPRTGLYGYTF. The CDR3 DNA follows: TGTGCCAGCTCCGCTCCGCGGACAGGGCTCTATGGCTACACCTTC.

The V and J genes are TRBV7-9 and TRBJ2-3, with TRBD2 identical over 9 bases. Germline-derived CDR1 and CDR2 are SEHNR and FQNEAQ (reference sequence). V lost 0 bases and J lost 0; bases outside the gene matches: 7. CDR3 length equals 18 residues. The DNA of the CDR3 is TGTGCCAGCAGCTTAGCATTAGCGGGAGCCGCTAGCACAGATACGCAGTATTTT. Translating it yields CASSLALAGAASTDTQYF.

The chain recombines TRBV30 with TRBJ2-1, with 9 nucleotides matching TRBD1. CDR1 GTSNPN and CDR2 SVGIG come from the germline V gene (reference sequence). V dropped 3 bases and J dropped 7; count of bases not matched to a gene: 7. The CDR3 runs to 14 residues. For the CDR3, the DNA is TGTGCCTGGAGCAACATCGGGACAGGGAATGAGCAGTTCTTC. Protein product: CAWSNIGTGNEQFF.

This clone was seen more than once but under ten times. V and J are TRBV11-2 and TRBJ2-7, with 11 bases identical to TRBD2. CDR1 and CDR2 from the germline V gene are SGHAT and FQNNGV. Trimming removed 2 bases from V and 2 bases from J; junction bases left unmatched: 11. This CDR3 contains 18 residues. CDR3 amino acids: CASSLRNPGLAVPYEQYF. The DNA for the CDR3 is TGTGCCAGCAGCTTAAGGAACCCGGGACTAGCGGTTCCCTACGAGCAGTACTTC.

This chain uses TRBV28 with TRBJ2-7; TRBD1 might be the D (5 bases). The CDR3 covers 15 residues. The V end was cut by 5 bases, the J end by 3 bases, with 17 bases between. The germline CDR1 and CDR2 sequences are MDHEN and SYDVKM. The CDR3 here is CASSPSTVASYEQYF. The CDR3, as DNA: TGTGCCAGCAGTCCGTCGACAGTCGCGAGCTACGAGCAGTACTTC.

V usage is TRBV5-6 and J usage is TRBJ1-2; TRBD1 aligns across 7 bases. The CDR3 sequence is 14 residues long. Germline trimming cut 4 bases from V and 3 bases from J; bases unmatched to any gene: 6. CDR1 SGHDT and CDR2 YYEEEE come from the germline V gene. The CDR3 region is CASSDTGAHYGYTF. CDR3 nucleotides: TGTGCCAGCAGCGATACAGGGGCACACTATGGCTACACCTTC.

The V call is TRBV7-2, the J call TRBJ2-1, with TRBD2 matching 7 bases. The V gene end was trimmed by 5 bases and the J gene end by 1 base; junction bases not matched to a gene: 5. The CDR3 contains 15 residues. Germline V lookup: CDR1 SGHTA, CDR2 FQGNSA. DNA for the CDR3: TGTGCCAGCAGCCCTCGACTAGCATCCTACAATGAGCAGTTCTTC. Translation: CASSPRLASYNEQFF.

The V and J genes are TRBV20-1 and TRBJ1-1; TRBD1 agrees at 8 bases. The trim removed 6 bases at V and 6 bases at J, leaving 3 bases unmatched. The CDR3 is made up of 11 amino acids. The germline gives CDR1 DFQATT, CDR2 SNEGSKA (reference sequence). The DNA of the CDR3 is TGCAGTGCACCGACAGGGGCTGAAGCTTTCTTT. Its translation is CSAPTGAEAFF.

This rearrangement joins TRBV15 to TRBJ1-5, with 7 nucleotides matching TRBD1. Germline CDR1 reads LNHNV; CDR2 reads YYDKDF (reference sequence). The CDR3 loop spans 15 amino acids. J lost 2 bases, V lost 8 bases, and 9 bases had no gene match. Written as DNA, the CDR3 is TGTGCCACCCAACAGGGGTCCGGAGGCAATCAGCCCCAGCATTTT. Its protein is CATQQGSGGNQPQHF. The full variable domain, with the rest looked up from reference TRBV15 and TRBJ1-5, is DAMVIQNPRYQVTQFGKPVTLSCSQTLNHNVMYWYQQKSSQAPKLLFHYYDKDFNNEADTPDNFQSRRPNTSFCFLDIRSPGLGDTAMYLCATQQGSGGNQPQHFGDGTRLSIL.

The rearrangement uses TRBV6-5 and TRBJ2-7, with TRBD2 matching 9 bases. This CDR3 is 14 amino acids long. Germline values: CDR1 MNHEY, CDR2 SVGAGI. V gave up 6 bases and J gave up 7 bases; unmatched junction bases: 10. CDR3 sequence reads: CASSETSGYSEQYF. Written as DNA, the CDR3 is TGTGCCAGCAGCGAGACTAGCGGATATTCGGAGCAGTACTTC.

V is TRBV7-2 and J is TRBJ2-1, with 8 bases that match TRBD2. The germline V gene encodes CDR1 SGHTA and CDR2 FQGNSA. J lost 8 bases, V lost 1 base, and 16 bases had no gene match. This CDR3 comprises 18 residues. The DNA for the CDR3 is TGTGCCAGCAGCTTAGTCTCTCGCGCGGGGACTAGATCCTATGAGCAGTTCTTC. As protein: CASSLVSRAGTRSYEQFF. The full variable domain, its missing parts supplied by reference TRBV7-2 and TRBJ2-1, is GAGVSQSPSNKVTEKGKDVELRCDPISGHTALYWYRQSLGQGLEFLIYFQGNSAPDKSGLPSDRFSAERTGGSVSTLTIQRTQQEDSAVYLCASSLVSRAGTRSYEQFFGPGTRLTVL.

The chain uses TRBV6-6 and TRBJ1-4; D might be TRBD1 (5 bases). Germline-derived CDR1 and CDR2 are MNHNY and SVGAGI (reference sequence). The CDR3 is 16 residues long. Trimming took off 2 bases at V and 8 bases at J, with 18 bases between the two ends. As DNA, the CDR3 is TGTGCCAGCAGTTACAGGGGCAGGGCGCGAGAAGAAAAACTGTTTTTT. Its protein product is CASSYRGRAREEKLFF.

The chain links TRBV30 to TRBJ1-1; D might be TRBD1 (5 bases). V was clipped by 3 bases and J by 1 base, with 12 bases between them. Germline V lookup: CDR1 GTSNPN, CDR2 SVGIG (reference sequence). The length of the CDR3 is 14 residues. CDR3: CAWSPGKTNTEAFF. CDR3 bases: TGTGCCTGGAGCCCAGGGAAGACGAACACTGAAGCTTTCTTT.

This chain joins TRBV6-5 and TRBJ1-4; 9 nucleotides agree with TRBD1. Trimming cost V 5 bases and J 11 bases; bases outside gene matches: 3. Per the germline V gene, CDR1 is MNHEY and CDR2 is SVGAGI. This CDR3 is built from 12 residues. CDR3 in DNA: TGTGCCAGCAGTCGGACAGGGGAGAAACTGTTTTTT. Translating gives CASSRTGEKLFF.

The chain combines TRBV4-3 with TRBJ2-2; 7 nucleotides match TRBD2. The junction had 3 bases not matched to a gene; V was cut back by 0 bases and J by 5 bases. The CDR3 sequence is 15 residues long. Germline assignment: CDR1 LGHNA and CDR2 YSLEER. The DNA for the CDR3 is TGCGCCAGCAGCCAAGAGGGGCGGGAGACCGGGGAGCTGTTTTTT. Its protein is CASSQEGRETGELFF.

This chain connects TRBV4-3 to TRBJ2-1; D might be TRBD1 (5 bases). Trimming shortened V by 0 bases and J by 7 bases, and 13 bases separated the two germline ends. There are 15 residues in the CDR3. Germline assignment: CDR1 LGHNA and CDR2 YSLEER. CDR3 sequence: CASSQDVYRLNEQFF. The CDR3, as DNA: TGCGCCAGCAGCCAAGATGTCTACAGGCTGAATGAGCAGTTCTTC.

This rearrangement joins TRBV9 to TRBJ2-3; perhaps TRBD2 as D (6 bases). Per germline, CDR1 SGDLS and CDR2 YYNGEE. The CDR3 loop spans 17 amino acids. Trimming shortened V by 0 bases and J by 1 base, and 15 bases separated the two germline ends. The CDR3 nucleotides read TGTGCCAGCAGCGTAGCGGCGGGGAGAGAGGGCACAGATACGCAGTATTTT. Its protein is CASSVAAGREGTDTQYF. Drawing the rest from reference TRBV9 and TRBJ2-3, the complete variable domain is DSGVTQTPKHLITATGQRVTLRCSPRSGDLSVYWYQQSLDQGLQFLIQYYNGEERAKGNILERFSAQQFPDLHSELNLSSLELGDSALYFCASSVAAGREGTDTQYFGPGTRLTVL.

The rearrangement links TRBV30 to TRBJ1-1, with TRBD1 as a possible D gene (5 bases). V dropped 4 bases and J dropped 1 base, with 13 bases sitting between them. CDR1 GTSNPN and CDR2 SVGIG come from the germline V gene (reference sequence). The CDR3 is 14 residues long. Here the CDR3 reads CAWKGQGQNTEAFF. CDR3 DNA: TGTGCCTGGAAGGGCCAGGGCCAGAACACTGAAGCTTTCTTT.

The chain has TRBV4-1 and TRBJ1-4; 8 nucleotides match TRBD1. V trimming: 4 bases; J trimming: 2 bases; junction bases outside the gene matches: 6. The CDR3 covers 16 residues. Germline V CDR1 and CDR2: MGHRA, YSYEKL. The CDR3 spells CASSLGTGYTNEKLFF. The CDR3 DNA is TGCGCCAGCAGCCTCGGGACAGGTTACACTAATGAAAAACTGTTTTTT.

The gene calls are TRBV28 and TRBJ1-1; D not resolved. Trimming removed 2 bases from V and 8 bases from J, with 12 bases in between. Looked up from germline, CDR1 is MDHEN and CDR2 is SYDVKM. CDR3 length: 13 amino acids. CDR3 protein: CASSLTLRGEAFF. CDR3 bases: TGTGCCAGCAGTTTAACCCTTCGAGGGGAAGCTTTCTTT.

The genes are TRBV6-6 and TRBJ1-5, with 7 bases that match TRBD1. Per germline, CDR1 MNHNY and CDR2 SVGAGI (reference sequence). J gave up 7 bases and V 8 bases, and 8 bases lay outside the gene matches. The CDR3 extends over 13 amino acids. The CDR3 is CASLDRVEQPQHF. DNA for the CDR3: TGTGCCAGCCTCGACAGGGTGGAACAGCCCCAGCATTTT.

V is TRBV9 and J is TRBJ2-5, with 8 bases fitting TRBD2. The V gene end was trimmed by 0 bases and the J gene end by 5 bases; junction bases not matched to a gene: 6. CDR1 is SGDLS and CDR2 is YYNGEE in the germline V gene. CDR3 length equals 15 residues. The CDR3 spells CASSVASGRQETQYF. The CDR3, as DNA: TGTGCCAGCAGCGTAGCCAGCGGGAGACAGGAGACCCAGTACTTC. Together with reference TRBV9 and TRBJ2-5, the CDR3 gives the full variable domain: DSGVTQTPKHLITATGQRVTLRCSPRSGDLSVYWYQQSLDQGLQFLIQYYNGEERAKGNILERFSAQQFPDLHSELNLSSLELGDSALYFCASSVASGRQETQYFGPGTRLLVL.

The CDR3 DNA is TGCGCCAGCAGCGGGGGACTAGCGGATTACAATGAGCAGTTCTTC. This gives the protein CASSGGLADYNEQFF. V is TRBV5-1 and J is TRBJ2-1, with 11 bases that match TRBD2. J lost 4 bases, V lost 4 bases, and 4 bases had no gene match. The CDR3 consists of 15 residues. The V gene's germline CDR1 is SGHRS and CDR2 YFSETQ.

This clone was observed once. The chain joins TRBV5-1 to TRBJ2-1; the D is unclear. CDR1 and CDR2 (germline): SGHRS, YFSETQ. V was cut by 0 bases and J by 7 bases, with 5 bases left in between. CDR3 length: 12 amino acids. This CDR3 is CASSLGANEQFF. Written as DNA, the CDR3 is TGCGCCAGCAGCTTGGGGGCTAATGAGCAGTTCTTC.